These 21 T cell receptor beta chains were sequenced from one sample in a study of immune cell composition in non-small cell lung cancer. TCRdb's copy holds only in-frame clones and misses some; the assay was immunoSEQ multiplex PCR. Of about 3,700 clones listed, 68% are singletons. The sequencing sample was made of lung tumor tissue. The receptors derive from a human donor with non-small cell lung cancer.

V usage is TRBV4-3 and J usage is TRBJ1-1; D unclear. Trimming removed 0 bases from V and 1 base from J, with 12 bases in between. Germline V gene data show CDR1 as LGHNA and CDR2 as YSLEER. The CDR3 has 16 amino acids. For the CDR3, the DNA is TGCGCCAGCAGCCAAGATTATCCAGAGCGGAACACTGAAGCTTTCTTT. Encoded protein: CASSQDYPERNTEAFF.

The chain has TRBV6-1 and TRBJ1-5; TRBD1 is a possible D gene (6 bases). Per the germline V gene, CDR1 is MNHNS and CDR2 is SASEGT. Deletions cut 4 bases from V and 0 bases from J, with 13 bases between. This CDR3 is built from 16 residues. The CDR3 reads CASSAIQGLSNQPQHF. The CDR3 coding sequence is TGTGCCAGCAGTGCCATACAGGGCCTTAGCAATCAGCCCCAGCATTTT.

CDR3 coding DNA: TGTGCCAGCAGCCACCCGCGACTAGCAGACACAGATACGCAGTATTTT. Translating gives CASSHPRLADTDTQYF. The chain is built from TRBV9 and TRBJ2-3, with TRBD2 matching 7 bases. This CDR3 has 16 residues. Germline CDR1 is SGDLS and CDR2 is YYNGEE. Trimming removed 4 bases from V and 2 bases from J; junction bases left unmatched: 10.

By frequency in the sample, this clone is large. J is TRBJ2-7 and V is TRBV5-6; weak D call: TRBD1 (6 bases). V was clipped by 2 bases and J by 5 bases, with 11 bases between them. The V gene's germline CDR1 is SGHDT and CDR2 YYEEEE. The CDR3 consists of 13 residues. CDR3 residues: CASSLNRDHEQYF. CDR3 bases: TGTGCCAGCAGCTTAAACAGGGACCACGAGCAGTACTTC.

The V gene is TRBV27, the J gene TRBJ2-1, with D unresolved. Trimming took 6 bases from V and 0 from J, leaving 9 bases between them. From germline, CDR1 is MNHEY and CDR2 SMNVEV (reference sequence). The CDR3 loop spans 14 amino acids. The CDR3 coding sequence is TGTGCCAGCAGGCAACCTAACTCCTACAATGAGCAGTTCTTC. Translation gives CASRQPNSYNEQFF.

The CDR3 loop reads CASSQRPRDSPLHF. CDR3 sequence (DNA): TGCGCCAGCAGCCAAAGACCCCGGGATTCACCCCTCCACTTT. The chain uses TRBV4-3 and TRBJ1-6; D is unclear. This CDR3 has 14 residues. V was shortened by 2 bases and J by 8 bases, with 10 bases between the two germline ends. Germline V gene data show CDR1 as LGHNA and CDR2 as YSLEER.

The count of this clone is one. DNA for the CDR3: TGTGCCAGCAGCCCCGGGACAGGGTGGGCTAATGAAAAACTGTTTTTT. Translating gives CASSPGTGWANEKLFF. V gene TRBV7-2 combines with J gene TRBJ1-4; 9 bases agree with TRBD1. Germline V gives CDR1 SGHTA, CDR2 FQGNSA. The junction had 7 bases not matched to a gene; V was cut back by 5 bases and J by 3 bases. The CDR3 length is 16 residues.

A few counts support this clone. V and J are TRBV7-3 and TRBJ1-2; no clear D gene. CDR3 length: 14 residues. Trimming removed 1 base from V and 8 bases from J, with 14 bases in between. The germline gives CDR1 SGHTA, CDR2 FQGTGA. This CDR3 is CASSLKGGLPGYTF. In DNA, the CDR3 is TGTGCCAGCAGCTTAAAAGGAGGGTTACCGGGCTACACCTTC.

The V gene is TRBV5-1, the J gene TRBJ2-1; TRBD2 aligns across 8 bases. The trim removed 3 bases at V and 8 bases at J, leaving 7 bases unmatched. CDR3 length: 14 amino acids. The V gene's germline CDR1 is SGHRS and CDR2 YFSETQ. As DNA, the CDR3 is TGCGCCAGCAGCTCGGGGGGGATGTGGGATGAGCAGTTCTTC. Protein sequence: CASSSGGMWDEQFF. Based on the CDR3 plus reference TRBV5-1 and TRBJ2-1, the full variable domain is KAGVTQTPRYLIKTRGQQVTLSCSPISGHRSVSWYQQTPGQGLQFLFEYFSETQRNKGNFPGRFSGRQFSNSRSEMNVSTLELGDSALYLCASSSGGMWDEQFFGPGTRLTVL.

The chain employs TRBV29-1 and TRBJ1-1; no clear D. CDR1 is SQVTM and CDR2 is ANQGSEA in the germline V gene. CDR3 length: 15 amino acids. Trimming left V 3 bases short and J 0 bases short, with 14 bases between. The CDR3 region has the DNA TGCAGCGTTGACTCCAGCGGAGGAGTGAACACTGAAGCTTTCTTT. Translation: CSVDSSGGVNTEAFF.

The chain recombines TRBV28 with TRBJ2-2; 10 nucleotides match TRBD2. The V gene end was trimmed by 7 bases and the J gene end by 6 bases; junction bases not matched to a gene: 14. This CDR3 region has 17 residues. The germline V gene has CDR1 MDHEN and CDR2 SYDVKM. Here the CDR3 DNA reads TGTGCCAGCACCCCGCTGCAGGCTAGCGGGAGTCCCGGGGAGCTGTTTTTT. Residues: CASTPLQASGSPGELFF.

The chain employs TRBV27 and TRBJ2-1; TRBD2 agrees at 11 bases. V dropped 4 bases and J dropped 7; count of bases not matched to a gene: 9. CDR1 MNHEY and CDR2 SMNVEV come from the germline V gene (reference sequence). The CDR3 contains 16 residues. Written as DNA, the CDR3 is TGTGCCAGCAGTTCCTATAGCGGGGGGGCCACAAATGAGCAGTTCTTC. Its protein product is CASSSYSGGATNEQFF.

This chain links TRBV4-3 with TRBJ2-2; 8 positions match TRBD2. The V gene's germline CDR1 is LGHNA and CDR2 YSLEER. The CDR3 length is 16 residues. J was trimmed by 5 bases and V by 4 bases; bases with no gene match: 9. The CDR3 DNA sequence: TGCGCCAGCAGCCCCCAGCGGGAGTGGGAAACCGGGGAGCTGTTTTTT. Translating gives CASSPQREWETGELFF.

In its sample, this clone was seen a few times. Written as DNA, the CDR3 is TGTGCCAGCAGCCAACGGGGGGGCCAGGGAGAGAGCACAGATACGCAGTATTTT. Its protein is CASSQRGGQGESTDTQYF. This chain connects TRBV7-6 to TRBJ2-3, with 8 positions matching TRBD2. Unmatched junction bases numbered 13, after V lost 5 bases and J lost 0 bases. Germline V CDR1 and CDR2: SGHVS, FNYEAQ. CDR3 length: 18 amino acids.

Remarks on this clone: Sequence at one end of the junction differs from germline and may be a read error. This chain uses TRBV5-1 with TRBJ2-7; D not certain. This CDR3 has 15 amino acids. Germline loops: CDR1 SGHRS, CDR2 YFSETQ. The CDR3 loop reads CASSFVVSQNYEQYF. CDR3 nucleotide sequence: TGTGCCAGCAGCTTCGTAGTTTCACAGAACTACGAGCAGTACTTC.

The chain joins TRBV28 to TRBJ1-2; D is perhaps TRBD1 (5 bases). Germline V lookup: CDR1 MDHEN, CDR2 SYDVKM. CDR3 size: 14 residues. Trimming took 2 bases from V and 3 from J, leaving 10 bases between them. In DNA form, the CDR3 reads TGTGCCAGCAGTTTAGGGGGGGTTCACTATGGCTACACCTTC. Translation gives CASSLGGVHYGYTF.

V gene TRBV27 combines with J gene TRBJ2-7; 9 nucleotides match TRBD2. Germline V lookup: CDR1 MNHEY, CDR2 SMNVEV (reference sequence). CDR3 size: 18 residues. J was trimmed by 3 bases and V by 6 bases; bases with no gene match: 18. The DNA for the CDR3 is TGTGCCAGCAGGGCCCCGAGGGTGGTAGCGGGGGACCACTACGAGCAGTACTTC. Translating it yields CASRAPRVVAGDHYEQYF.

The J gene is TRBJ1-1, the V gene TRBV7-3; possible D gene TRBD1, 6 bases. There are 15 residues in the CDR3. In germline, CDR1 is SGHTA, CDR2 FQGTGA. V dropped 3 bases and J dropped 3 bases, with 14 bases sitting between them. The CDR3 DNA reads TGTGCCAGCAGCTTTTACAGGGATGAGGACACTGAAGCTTTCTTT. Protein: CASSFYRDEDTEAFF.

This clone was observed a few times. The gene calls are TRBV6-4 and TRBJ1-2, with 10 bases aligning to TRBD1. J gave up 8 bases and V 3 bases, and 9 bases lay outside the gene matches. Germline V gives CDR1 MRHNA, CDR2 SNTAGT. CDR3 length equals 15 residues. CDR3: CASSDLPGQGTGYTF. In DNA form, the CDR3 reads TGTGCCAGCAGTGATCTTCCGGGACAGGGGACGGGCTACACCTTC.

By share, this clone counts as large. J is TRBJ2-7 and V is TRBV6-1; 7 bases line up with TRBD2. Looked up from germline, CDR1 is MNHNS and CDR2 is SASEGT. CDR3 size: 15 residues. Trimming took 10 bases from V and 3 from J; bases not matched to a gene: 15. The CDR3 loop is CATTTGRGRYYEQYF. Written as DNA, the CDR3 is TGTGCCACGACCACGGGGAGGGGCCGCTACTACGAGCAGTACTTC.

The rearrangement links TRBV4-3 to TRBJ1-2; the match to TRBD1 covers 7 bases. This CDR3 comprises 14 residues. V was clipped by 0 bases and J by 4 bases; unmatched bases: 2. CDR1 is LGHNA and CDR2 is YSLEER in the germline V gene. CDR3 region: CASSQDRGFYGYTF. CDR3 in DNA: TGCGCCAGCAGCCAAGACAGGGGGTTCTATGGCTACACCTTC.